The T cell receptor beta chain described here comes from a study of blood T cell repertoires in COVID-19. Patients at the Seattle site were enrolled during active infection and followed longitudinally. As processed by the authors: Scientists estimated how many nucleated cells there were by amplifying reference gene primers. Libraries were prepared by immunoSEQ multiplex PCR; TCRdb keeps only in-frame clonotypes and omits some of them. V and J calls and clone size are given by that table; D and trimming were obtained from the DNA. The data contain a few hundred thousand clones, 85% of them singletons. This clone was seen only a few times. This CDR3 is 15 amino acids long. J gave up 3 bases and V 6 bases, and 8 bases lay outside the gene matches. CDR1 and CDR2 (germline): MNHEY, SVGAGI.

The rearrangement links TRBV6-5 to TRBJ1-3; 7 bases align to TRBD1. This TCR was recovered from a woman in her 70s with COVID-19, enrolled during active disease. Material: peripheral blood. CDR3 sequence (DNA): TGTGCCAGCAGGCCACTGGGGACAGATGGAAACACCATATATTTT. Translation: CASRPLGTDGNTIYF.